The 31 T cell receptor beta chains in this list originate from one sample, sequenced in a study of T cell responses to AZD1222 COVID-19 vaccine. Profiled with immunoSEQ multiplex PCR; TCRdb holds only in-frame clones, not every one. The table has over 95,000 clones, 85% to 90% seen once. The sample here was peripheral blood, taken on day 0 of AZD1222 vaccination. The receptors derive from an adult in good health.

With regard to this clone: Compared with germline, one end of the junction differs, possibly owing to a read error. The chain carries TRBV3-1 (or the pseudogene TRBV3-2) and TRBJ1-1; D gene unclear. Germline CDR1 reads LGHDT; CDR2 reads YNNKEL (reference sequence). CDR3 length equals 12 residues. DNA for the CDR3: TGTGCCAGCAGCCAGGCCGTTAGGGAAGGTTTCTTT. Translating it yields CASSQAVREGFF.

CDR3: CASSLATAGGLRETQYF. DNA of the CDR3: TGTGCCAGCAGCTTAGCTACAGCGGGAGGGCTCAGGGAGACCCAGTACTTC. The chain is built from TRBV7-2 and TRBJ2-5; TRBD2 matches 10 bases. J was trimmed by 5 bases and V by 0 bases; bases with no gene match: 9. The CDR3 extends over 17 amino acids. CDR1 and CDR2 from the germline V gene are SGHTA and FQGNSA. The entire variable domain, with the rest obtained from reference TRBV7-2 and TRBJ2-5, is as follows: GAGVSQSPSNKVTEKGKDVELRCDPISGHTALYWYRQSLGQGLEFLIYFQGNSAPDKSGLPSDRFSAERTGGSVSTLTIQRTQQEDSAVYLCASSLATAGGLRETQYFGPGTRLLVL.

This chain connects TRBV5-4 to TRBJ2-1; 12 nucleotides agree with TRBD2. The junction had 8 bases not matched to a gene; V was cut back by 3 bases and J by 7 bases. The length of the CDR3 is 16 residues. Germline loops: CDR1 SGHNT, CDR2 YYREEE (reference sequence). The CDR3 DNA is TGTGCCAGCAGCTCACCCCCTAGCGGGGGGGTGAATGAGCAGTTCTTC. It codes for CASSSPPSGGVNEQFF.

The CDR3 region is CASRRGGTSGNEQFF. CDR3 in DNA: TGTGCCAGCAGGAGGGGCGGGACTAGCGGCAATGAGCAGTTCTTC. This chain uses TRBV2 with TRBJ2-1; TRBD2 matches 11 bases. J lost 6 bases, V lost 6 bases, and 7 bases had no gene match. Germline CDR1 and CDR2: SNHLY and FYNNEI. The CDR3 has 15 residues.

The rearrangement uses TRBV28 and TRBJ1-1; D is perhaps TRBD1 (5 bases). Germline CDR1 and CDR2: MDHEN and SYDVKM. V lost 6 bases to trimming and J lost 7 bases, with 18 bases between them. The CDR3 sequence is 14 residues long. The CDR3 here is CASSRGGRVGEAFF. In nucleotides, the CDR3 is TGTGCCAGCAGCCGGGGGGGAAGGGTTGGTGAAGCTTTCTTT. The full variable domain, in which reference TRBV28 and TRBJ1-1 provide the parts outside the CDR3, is DVKVTQSSRYLVKRTGEKVFLECVQDMDHENMFWYRQDPGLGLRLIYFSYDVKMKEKGDIPEGYSVSREKKERFSLILESASTNQTSMYLCASSRGGRVGEAFFGQGTRLTVV.

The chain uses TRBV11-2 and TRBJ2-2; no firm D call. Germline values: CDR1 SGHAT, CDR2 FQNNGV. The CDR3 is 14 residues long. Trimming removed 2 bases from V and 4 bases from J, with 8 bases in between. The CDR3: CASSLQYSTGELFF. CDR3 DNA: TGTGCCAGCAGCTTACAATACAGCACCGGGGAGCTGTTTTTT. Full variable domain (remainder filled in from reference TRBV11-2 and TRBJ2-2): EAGVAQSPRYKIIEKRQSVAFWCNPISGHATLYWYQQILGQGPKLLIQFQNNGVVDDSQLPKDRFSAERLKGVDSTLKIQPAKLEDSAVYLCASSLQYSTGELFFGEGSRLTVL.

The chain's CDR3 is CATSREWGVDGYTF. CDR3 DNA sequence: TGTGCCACCAGCAGAGAATGGGGGGTGGATGGCTACACCTTC. The chain joins TRBV15 to TRBJ1-2, with D possibly matching TRBD1 (5 bases). Germline CDR1 is LNHNV and CDR2 is YYDKDF (reference sequence). This CDR3 is built from 14 residues. V lost 0 bases to trimming and J lost 6 bases, with 11 bases between them.

The CDR3 reads CASSDRGKDEKLFF. The DNA for the CDR3 is TGTGCCAGCAGTGACAGGGGTAAGGATGAAAAACTGTTTTTT. V usage is TRBV6-4 and J usage is TRBJ1-4; weak D call: TRBD1 (5 bases). V was clipped by 2 bases and J by 6 bases, with 10 bases between them. This CDR3 is 14 amino acids long. CDR1 MRHNA and CDR2 SNTAGT come from the germline V gene.

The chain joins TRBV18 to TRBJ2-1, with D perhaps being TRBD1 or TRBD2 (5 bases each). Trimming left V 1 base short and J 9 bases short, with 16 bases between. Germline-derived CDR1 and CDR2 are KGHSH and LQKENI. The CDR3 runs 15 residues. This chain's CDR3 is CASSPQGPLGGEQFF. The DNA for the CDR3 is TGTGCCAGCTCACCACAGGGACCCCTCGGCGGTGAGCAGTTCTTC.

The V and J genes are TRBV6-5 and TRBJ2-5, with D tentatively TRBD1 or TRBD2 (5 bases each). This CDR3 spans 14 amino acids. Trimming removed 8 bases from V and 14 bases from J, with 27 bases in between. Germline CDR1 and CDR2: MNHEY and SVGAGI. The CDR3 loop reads CASESRDGGPVLYF. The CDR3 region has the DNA TGTGCCAGCGAAAGCCGGGACGGAGGACCCGTTTTATACTTC.

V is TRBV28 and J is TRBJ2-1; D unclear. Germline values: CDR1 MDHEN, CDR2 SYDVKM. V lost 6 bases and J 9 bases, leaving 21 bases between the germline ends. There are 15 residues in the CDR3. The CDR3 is CASRPGGLGSAEQFF. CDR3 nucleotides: TGTGCCAGCAGACCAGGCGGTTTGGGGTCGGCTGAGCAGTTCTTC. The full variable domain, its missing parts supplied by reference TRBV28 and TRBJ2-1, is DVKVTQSSRYLVKRTGEKVFLECVQDMDHENMFWYRQDPGLGLRLIYFSYDVKMKEKGDIPEGYSVSREKKERFSLILESASTNQTSMYLCASRPGGLGSAEQFFGPGTRLTVL.

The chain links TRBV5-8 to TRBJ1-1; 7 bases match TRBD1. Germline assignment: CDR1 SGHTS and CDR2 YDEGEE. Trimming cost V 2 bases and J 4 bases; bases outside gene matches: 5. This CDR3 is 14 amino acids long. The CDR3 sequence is CASSLLQGFTEAFF. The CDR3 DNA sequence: TGTGCCAGCAGCTTATTACAGGGGTTCACTGAAGCTTTCTTT.

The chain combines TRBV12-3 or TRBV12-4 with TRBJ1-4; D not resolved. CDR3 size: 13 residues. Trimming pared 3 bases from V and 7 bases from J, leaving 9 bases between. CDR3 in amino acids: CASSFGGREKLFF. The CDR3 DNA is TGTGCCAGCAGTTTTGGTGGGCGTGAAAAACTGTTTTTT.

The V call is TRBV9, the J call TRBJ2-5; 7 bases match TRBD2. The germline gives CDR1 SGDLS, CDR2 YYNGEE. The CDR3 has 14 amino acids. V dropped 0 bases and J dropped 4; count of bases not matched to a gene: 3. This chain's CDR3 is CASSVVPSGETQYF. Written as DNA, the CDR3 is TGTGCCAGCAGCGTAGTACCTAGCGGAGAGACCCAGTACTTC.

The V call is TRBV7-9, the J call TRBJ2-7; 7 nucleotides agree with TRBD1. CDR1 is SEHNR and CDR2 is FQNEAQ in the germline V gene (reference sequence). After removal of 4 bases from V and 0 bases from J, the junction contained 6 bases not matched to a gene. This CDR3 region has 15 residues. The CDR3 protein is CASSSDRYSSYEQYF. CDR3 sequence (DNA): TGTGCCAGCAGCTCGGACAGGTATTCCTCCTACGAGCAGTACTTC.

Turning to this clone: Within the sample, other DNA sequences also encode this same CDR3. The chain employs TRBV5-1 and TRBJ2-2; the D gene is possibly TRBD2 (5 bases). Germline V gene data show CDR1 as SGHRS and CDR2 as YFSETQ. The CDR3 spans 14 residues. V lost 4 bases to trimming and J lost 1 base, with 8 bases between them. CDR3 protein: CASSLRENTGELFF. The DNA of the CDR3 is TGCGCCAGCAGCCTCCGGGAGAACACCGGGGAGCTGTTTTTT.

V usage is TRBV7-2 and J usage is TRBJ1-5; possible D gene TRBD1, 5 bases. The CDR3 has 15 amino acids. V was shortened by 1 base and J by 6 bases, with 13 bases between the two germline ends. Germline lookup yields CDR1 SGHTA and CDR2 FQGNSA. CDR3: CASSLGGGSRQPQHF. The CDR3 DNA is TGTGCCAGCAGCTTAGGGGGGGGGTCTCGTCAGCCCCAGCATTTT. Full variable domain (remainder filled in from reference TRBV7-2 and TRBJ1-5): GAGVSQSPSNKVTEKGKDVELRCDPISGHTALYWYRQSLGQGLEFLIYFQGNSAPDKSGLPSDRFSAERTGGSVSTLTIQRTQQEDSAVYLCASSLGGGSRQPQHFGDGTRLSIL.

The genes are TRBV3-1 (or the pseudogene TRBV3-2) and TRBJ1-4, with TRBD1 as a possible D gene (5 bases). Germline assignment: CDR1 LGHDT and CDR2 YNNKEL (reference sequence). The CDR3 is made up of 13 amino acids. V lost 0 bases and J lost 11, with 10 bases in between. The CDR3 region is CASSQDGSGKLFF. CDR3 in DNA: TGTGCCAGCAGCCAAGATGGTTCAGGGAAACTGTTTTTT.

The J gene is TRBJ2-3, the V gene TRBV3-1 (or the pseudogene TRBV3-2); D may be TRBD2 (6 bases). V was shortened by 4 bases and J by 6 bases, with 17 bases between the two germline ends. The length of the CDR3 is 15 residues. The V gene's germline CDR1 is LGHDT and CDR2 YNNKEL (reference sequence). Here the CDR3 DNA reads TGTGCCAGCAGCCCAGCTTTCGGGAGAACCGATACGCAGTATTTT. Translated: CASSPAFGRTDTQYF.

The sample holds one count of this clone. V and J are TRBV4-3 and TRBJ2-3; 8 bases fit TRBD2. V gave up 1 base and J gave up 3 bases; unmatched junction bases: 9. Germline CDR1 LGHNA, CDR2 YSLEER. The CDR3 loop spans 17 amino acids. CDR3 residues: CASSQASSGSWTDTQYF. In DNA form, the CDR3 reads TGCGCCAGCAGCCAAGCGAGCAGCGGGAGTTGGACAGATACGCAGTATTTT.

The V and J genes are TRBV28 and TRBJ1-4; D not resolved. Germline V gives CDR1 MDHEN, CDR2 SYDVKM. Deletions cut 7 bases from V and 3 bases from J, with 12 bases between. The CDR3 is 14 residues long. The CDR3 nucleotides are TGTGCCAGCAACGGCGCGGTAGCTAATGAAAAACTGTTTTTT. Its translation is CASNGAVANEKLFF.

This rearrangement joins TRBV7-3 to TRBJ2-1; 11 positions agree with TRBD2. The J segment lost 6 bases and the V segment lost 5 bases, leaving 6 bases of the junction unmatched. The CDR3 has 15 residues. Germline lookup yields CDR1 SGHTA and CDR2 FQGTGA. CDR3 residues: CASSILAGGPNEQFF. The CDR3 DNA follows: TGTGCCAGCAGCATATTAGCGGGAGGGCCCAATGAGCAGTTCTTC.

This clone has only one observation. This CDR3 reads CATSKTTGGSTDTQYF. CDR3 coding DNA: TGTGCCACCAGCAAGACGACAGGGGGGAGCACAGATACGCAGTATTTT. The chain carries TRBV24-1 and TRBJ2-3, with TRBD1 matching over 9 bases. The CDR3 is made up of 16 amino acids. V was pared by 7 bases and J by 0 bases, with 7 bases of the junction left unmatched. Germline CDR1 and CDR2: KGHDR and SFDVKD.

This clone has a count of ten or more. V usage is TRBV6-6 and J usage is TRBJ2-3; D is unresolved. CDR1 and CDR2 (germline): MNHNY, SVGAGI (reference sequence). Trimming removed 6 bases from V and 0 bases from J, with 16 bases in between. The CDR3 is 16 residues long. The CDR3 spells CASSTLGPASTDTQYF. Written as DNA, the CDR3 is TGTGCCAGCAGCACACTCGGCCCTGCTAGCACAGATACGCAGTATTTT.

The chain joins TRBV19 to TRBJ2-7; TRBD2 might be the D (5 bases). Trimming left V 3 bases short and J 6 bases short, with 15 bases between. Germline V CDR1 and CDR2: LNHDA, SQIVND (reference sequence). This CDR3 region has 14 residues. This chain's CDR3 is CASSIKAFRGEQYF. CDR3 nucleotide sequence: TGTGCCAGTAGTATCAAGGCATTCCGGGGCGAGCAGTACTTC.

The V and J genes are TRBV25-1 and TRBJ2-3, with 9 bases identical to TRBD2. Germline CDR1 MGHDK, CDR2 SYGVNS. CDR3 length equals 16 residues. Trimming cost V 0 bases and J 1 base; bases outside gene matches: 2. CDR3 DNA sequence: TGTGCCAGCAGTGAATATGGCGGGAGGGGCACAGATACGCAGTATTTT. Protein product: CASSEYGGRGTDTQYF.

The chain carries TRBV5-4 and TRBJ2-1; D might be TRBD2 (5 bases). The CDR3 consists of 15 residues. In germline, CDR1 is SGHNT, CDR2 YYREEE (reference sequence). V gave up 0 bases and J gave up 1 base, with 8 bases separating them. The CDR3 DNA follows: TGTGCCAGCAGCTTGGGGAGGCTGTCCTACAATGAGCAGTTCTTC. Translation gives CASSLGRLSYNEQFF.

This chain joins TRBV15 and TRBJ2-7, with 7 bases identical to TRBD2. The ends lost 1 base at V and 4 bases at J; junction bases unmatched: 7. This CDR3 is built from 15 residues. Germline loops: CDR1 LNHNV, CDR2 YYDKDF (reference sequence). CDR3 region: CATSRVLGRDYEQYF. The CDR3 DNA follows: TGTGCCACCAGCAGAGTACTAGGGAGGGATTACGAGCAGTACTTC.

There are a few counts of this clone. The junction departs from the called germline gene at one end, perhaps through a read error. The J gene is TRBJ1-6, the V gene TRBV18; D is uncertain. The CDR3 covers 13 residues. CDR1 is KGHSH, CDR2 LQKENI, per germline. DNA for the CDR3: TGTGCCAGCTCTCCACCTAGGGATGGGCCCCTCCACTTT. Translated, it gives CASSPPRDGPLHF.

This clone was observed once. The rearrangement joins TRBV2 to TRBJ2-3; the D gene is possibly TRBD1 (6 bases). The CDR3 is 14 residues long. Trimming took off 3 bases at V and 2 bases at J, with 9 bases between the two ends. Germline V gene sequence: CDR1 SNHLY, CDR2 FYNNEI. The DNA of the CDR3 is TGTGCCAGCAGTGATAACAGGGCCACAGATACGCAGTATTTT. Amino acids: CASSDNRATDTQYF.

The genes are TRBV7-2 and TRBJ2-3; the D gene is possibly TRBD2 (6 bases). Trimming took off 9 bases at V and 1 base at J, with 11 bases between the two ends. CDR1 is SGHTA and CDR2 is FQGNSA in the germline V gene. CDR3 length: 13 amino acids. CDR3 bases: TGTGCCAGTGGGATAGCGGGCACAGATACGCAGTATTTT. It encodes CASGIAGTDTQYF.